A single sample gave rise to the 10 T cell receptor beta chains below, sequenced in a study of T-cell memory formation after mild COVID-19. Each CDR3 protein is one row after TCRdb ran MiXCR on the 5' RACE reads. The sample consists of hundreds of thousands of distinct CDR3 sequences, about 22% of them appearing once. Sample: PBMCs or a T cell subset sorted from them (not recorded which). Every receptor here comes from an adult woman who had mild COVID-19 (a few samples of this study predate the infection). Cell type and time point are not known.

The chain uses TRBV7-2 and TRBJ2-5; 14 bases are shared with TRBD2. CDR3 length: 15 residues. The germline V gene has CDR1 SGHTA and CDR2 FQGNSA. V was pared by 5 bases and J by 5 bases, with 4 bases of the junction left unmatched. CDR3 sequence (DNA): TGTGCCAGCAGCCCAGGGACTAGCGGGAGCGAGACCCAGTACTTC. As protein: CASSPGTSGSETQYF.

The sample holds a few counts of this clonotype. The rearrangement uses TRBV11-2 and TRBJ2-3; TRBD2 might be the D (6 bases). This CDR3 spans 15 amino acids. Germline V lookup: CDR1 SGHAT, CDR2 FQNNGV. The germline V and J ends were trimmed by 5 bases and 1 base, with 13 bases remaining between them. The CDR3 DNA reads TGTGCCAGCAGCCCTCGGGGACTTCGCACAGATACGCAGTATTTT. It yields the protein CASSPRGLRTDTQYF.

This clonotype has only a few counts. The J gene is TRBJ2-2, the V gene TRBV2; D may match TRBD1 or TRBD2 (5 bases each). Between the trimmed V and J ends, which lost 6 bases and 1 base, there was a span of 12 bases. Germline loops: CDR1 SNHLY, CDR2 FYNNEI. CDR3 length equals 15 residues. The CDR3 DNA sequence: TGTGCCAGCAGGGGGGAGAAGGGGAACACCGGGGAGCTGTTTTTT. Its protein is CASRGEKGNTGELFF. The whole variable domain, filled in from reference TRBV2 and TRBJ2-2, reads EPEVTQTPSHQVTQMGQEVILRCVPISNHLYFYWYRQILGQKVEFLVSFYNNEISEKSEIFDDQFSVERPDGSNFTLKIRSTKLEDSAMYFCASRGEKGNTGELFFGEGSRLTVL.

The chain uses TRBV7-6 and TRBJ1-2; 8 nucleotides agree with TRBD1. The CDR3 runs to 15 residues. Germline V CDR1 and CDR2: SGHVS, FNYEAQ. The V gene end was trimmed by 4 bases and the J gene end by 2 bases; junction bases not matched to a gene: 6. Here the CDR3 DNA reads TGTGCCAGCAGCTCACAGGGGGGATCCAACTATGGCTACACCTTC. This gives the protein CASSSQGGSNYGYTF.

The chain carries TRBV12-3 or TRBV12-4 and TRBJ1-1; D not resolved. The CDR3 extends over 13 amino acids. Trimming shortened V by 3 bases and J by 6 bases, and 11 bases separated the two germline ends. The CDR3 protein is CASSFGVPPEAFF. DNA for the CDR3: TGTGCCAGCAGTTTCGGGGTTCCCCCTGAAGCTTTCTTT.

V usage is TRBV14 and J usage is TRBJ2-3, with 11 bases aligning to TRBD2. V lost 3 bases, J lost 5 bases, and 1 base stayed unmatched. The V gene's germline CDR1 is SGHDN and CDR2 FVKESK. The CDR3 sequence is 14 residues long. This CDR3 reads CASSQLAGGDTQYF. The DNA of the CDR3 is TGTGCCAGCAGCCAGCTAGCGGGGGGAGATACGCAGTATTTT.

CDR3 DNA: TGTGCCAGCACCACCGCTGCCTACAATGAGCAGTTCTTC. As protein: CASTTAAYNEQFF. The chain recombines TRBV12-3 or TRBV12-4 with TRBJ2-1; D call uncertain. This CDR3 spans 13 amino acids. Trimming left V 7 bases short and J 2 bases short, with 9 bases between.

The J gene is TRBJ2-2, the V gene TRBV7-6, with TRBD1 matching 10 bases. The germline V gene has CDR1 SGHVS and CDR2 FNYEAQ. V lost 2 bases, J lost 2 bases, and 2 bases stayed unmatched. CDR3 size: 16 residues. The CDR3 bases are TGTGCCAGCAGCTTAAGGACAGGGGGTAACACCGGGGAGCTGTTTTTT. Its translation: CASSLRTGGNTGELFF.

The chain is built from TRBV4-1 and TRBJ2-1, with D uncertain. The CDR3 is made up of 11 amino acids. Germline V lookup: CDR1 MGHRA, CDR2 YSYEKL. V shed 0 bases and J shed 15 bases, with 9 bases lying between them. The CDR3, as DNA: TGCGCCAGCAGCCAAGATGACCGGCGGTTCTTC. Its protein product is CASSQDDRRFF.

This clonotype showed up just a few times. V is TRBV5-6 and J is TRBJ1-2; no definite D call. Germline CDR1 reads SGHDT; CDR2 reads YYEEEE. The CDR3 totals 14 residues. V shed 0 bases and J shed 4 bases, with 10 bases lying between them. The CDR3 DNA follows: TGTGCCAGCAGCTTGGCCGGCAGGTTCTATGGCTACACCTTC. Amino acids: CASSLAGRFYGYTF.